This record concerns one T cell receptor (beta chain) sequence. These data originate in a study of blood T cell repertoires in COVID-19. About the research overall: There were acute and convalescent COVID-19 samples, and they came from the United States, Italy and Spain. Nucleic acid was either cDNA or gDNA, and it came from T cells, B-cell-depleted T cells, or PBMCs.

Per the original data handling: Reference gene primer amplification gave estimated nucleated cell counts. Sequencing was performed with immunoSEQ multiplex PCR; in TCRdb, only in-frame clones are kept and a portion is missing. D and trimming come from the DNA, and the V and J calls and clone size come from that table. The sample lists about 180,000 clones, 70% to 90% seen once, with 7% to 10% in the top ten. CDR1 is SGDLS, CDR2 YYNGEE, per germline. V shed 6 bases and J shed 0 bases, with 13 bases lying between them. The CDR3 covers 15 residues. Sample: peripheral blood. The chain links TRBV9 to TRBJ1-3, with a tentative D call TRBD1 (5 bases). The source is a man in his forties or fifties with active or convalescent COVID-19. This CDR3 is CASTLGGFSGNTIYF. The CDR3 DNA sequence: TGTGCCAGCACGTTGGGGGGATTCTCTGGAAACACCATATATTTT.